This T cell receptor (beta chain) was captured in a study of molecular identifiers for immune sequencing clone quantification. MiXCR, run by TCRdb on the PCR reads, gives a single entry per CDR3 protein. This repertoire shows about 640,000 distinct CDR3 sequences, 20% found once; its top ten account for 0.75% to 0.95%. Trimming cost V 3 bases and J 1 base; bases outside gene matches: 2. The germline V gene has CDR1 LGHDT and CDR2 YNNKEL (reference sequence). The CDR3 contains 15 residues. This clonotype came up many times. With RNA at 10%, 30% or 50%, naive CD8 libraries came from approximately 20,000 to 1,000,000 sorted cells.

V usage is TRBV3-1 and J usage is TRBJ2-2; 7 positions match TRBD2. The clonotype was recovered from a human donor in good health. Some libraries in this study had Jurkat cell RNA spiked in. Sequencing was done on a sample of naive CD8+ T cells from blood, with Jurkat cell RNA spiked in. Subset noted: FACS-sorted CD8+CD4-CCR7+CD45RA+ naive T cells. This CDR3 is CASSHQRGNTGELFF. In DNA, the CDR3 is TGTGCCAGCAGCCACCAGCGGGGGAACACCGGGGAGCTGTTTTTT.